This T cell receptor beta chain derives from a study of cytomegalovirus exposure and HLA in healthy donors. Primers for the PCR totalled 60 Vbeta and 13 Jbeta. The protocol was immunoSEQ multiplex PCR, while the TCRdb copy is restricted to in-frame clones and leaves out a portion. The table lists roughly 93,000 clones, over 75% of them singletons. The V and J ends lost 0 bases and 7 bases respectively, with 15 bases between them. This CDR3 is 16 amino acids long. Germline V gene sequence: CDR1 LGHNA, CDR2 YSLEER. Specimen: PBMCs. The clonotype was recovered from a man younger than 40 in good health and CMV-seronegative. The chain has TRBV4-3 and TRBJ1-4; D might be TRBD1 (5 bases). CDR3 nucleotides: TGCGCCAGCAGCCAAGATGCGGGGGGGGGATCTGAAAAACTGTTTTTT. Its protein product is CASSQDAGGGSEKLFF.